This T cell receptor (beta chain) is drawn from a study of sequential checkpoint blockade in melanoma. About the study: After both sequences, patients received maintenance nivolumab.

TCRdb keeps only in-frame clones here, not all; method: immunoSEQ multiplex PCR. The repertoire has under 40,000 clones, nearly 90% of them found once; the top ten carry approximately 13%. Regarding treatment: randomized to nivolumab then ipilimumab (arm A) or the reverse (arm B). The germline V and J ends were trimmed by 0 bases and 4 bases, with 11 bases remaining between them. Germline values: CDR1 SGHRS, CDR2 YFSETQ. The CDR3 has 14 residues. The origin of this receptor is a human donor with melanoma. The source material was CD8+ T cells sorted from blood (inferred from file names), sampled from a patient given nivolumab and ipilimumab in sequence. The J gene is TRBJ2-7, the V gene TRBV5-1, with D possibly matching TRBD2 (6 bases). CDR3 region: CASSLGGVGYEQYF. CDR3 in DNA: TGCGCCAGCAGCTTGGGGGGGGTCGGGTACGAGCAGTACTTC.